This TCR beta chain was observed in a study of patients and donors after allogeneic stem cell transplantation. TCRdb recomputed calls from the RT-PCR reads with MiXCR, one row per CDR3 protein. The data hold 70,000 or so distinct CDR3 sequences, with more than 20% observed a single time. Trimming took 5 bases from V and 4 from J; bases not matched to a gene: 10. Germline V gives CDR1 SGHRS, CDR2 YFSETQ. The CDR3 loop spans 15 amino acids. This clonotype was seen a handful of times. The TCR sequence derives from a human donor who was either an allogeneic HSCT recipient or a stem cell or donor lymphocyte infusion donor (not recorded which). It is not recorded whose cells these are; they may come from a transplant donor. The chain links TRBV5-1 to TRBJ2-5; 8 positions match TRBD1. Sequencing input: blood, either unsorted or a sorted T cell fraction (not recorded which). The CDR3, as DNA: TGCGCCAGCAGTCGGGACAGGAGACTACCAGAGACCCAGTACTTC. Amino acids: CASSRDRRLPETQYF.